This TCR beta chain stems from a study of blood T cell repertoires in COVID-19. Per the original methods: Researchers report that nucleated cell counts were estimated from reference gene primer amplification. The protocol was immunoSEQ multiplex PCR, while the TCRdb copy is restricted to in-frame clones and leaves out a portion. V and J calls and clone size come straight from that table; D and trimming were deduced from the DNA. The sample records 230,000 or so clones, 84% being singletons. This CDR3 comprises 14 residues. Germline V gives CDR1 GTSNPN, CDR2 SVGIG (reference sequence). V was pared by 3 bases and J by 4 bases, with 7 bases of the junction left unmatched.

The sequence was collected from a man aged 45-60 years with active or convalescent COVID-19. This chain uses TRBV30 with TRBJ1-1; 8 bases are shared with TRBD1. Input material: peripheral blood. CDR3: CAWRLRGRGTEAFF. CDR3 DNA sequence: TGTGCCTGGAGACTCAGGGGGCGAGGCACTGAAGCTTTCTTT.